The entry that follows covers one T cell receptor beta chain sequence. No antigen is known for it. Sequencing libraries for TCR beta were prepared with iRepertoire HTBI primers and Arm-PCR of CDR3 regions. TCRdb passed the multiplex PCR reads through MiXCR, listing each CDR3 protein once. The repertoire holds 600,000 to 800,000 distinct CDR3 sequences, roughly 30% seen once, with around 42% in the top ten. Time point indicated: persistent/refractory GD, antithyroid drugs over 5 years with positive TRAb. Construction of the TCR library relied on RNA isolated from PBMCs. The CDR3 runs to 12 residues. V lost 0 bases and J 18 bases, leaving 12 bases between the germline ends. Germline CDR1 is LGHDT and CDR2 is YNNKEL (reference sequence). The source of the sample is a study of regulatory T cells in long-lasting Graves disease. Study findings and constraints: Persistent disease samples used TRBV28, TRBJ1-2 and TRBJ2-5 preferentially.

The material was peripheral blood mononuclear cells (PBMCs), obtained when the disease was refractory, from a patient treated with antithyroid drugs. V and J are TRBV3-1 and TRBJ1-6; no reliable D call. The origin of this receptor is a female donor with Graves disease. The chain's CDR3 is CASSQEGLGPHF. The CDR3 DNA sequence: TGTGCCAGCAGCCAAGAAGGGCTCGGTCCCCACTTT.